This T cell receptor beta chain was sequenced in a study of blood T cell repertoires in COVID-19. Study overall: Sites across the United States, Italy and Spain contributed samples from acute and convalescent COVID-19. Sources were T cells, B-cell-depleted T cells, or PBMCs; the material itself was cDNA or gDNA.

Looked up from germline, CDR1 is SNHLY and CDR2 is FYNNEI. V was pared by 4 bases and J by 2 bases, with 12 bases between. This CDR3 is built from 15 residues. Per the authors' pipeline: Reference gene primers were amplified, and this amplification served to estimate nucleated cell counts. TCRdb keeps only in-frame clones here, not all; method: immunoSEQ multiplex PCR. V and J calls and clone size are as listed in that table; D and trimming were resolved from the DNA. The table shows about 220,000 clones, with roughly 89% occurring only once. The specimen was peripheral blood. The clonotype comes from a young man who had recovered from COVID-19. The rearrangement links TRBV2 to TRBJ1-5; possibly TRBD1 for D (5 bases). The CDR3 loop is CASSAQGGGNQPQHF. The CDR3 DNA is TGTGCCAGCAGTGCCCAGGGTGGCGGCAATCAGCCCCAGCATTTT.